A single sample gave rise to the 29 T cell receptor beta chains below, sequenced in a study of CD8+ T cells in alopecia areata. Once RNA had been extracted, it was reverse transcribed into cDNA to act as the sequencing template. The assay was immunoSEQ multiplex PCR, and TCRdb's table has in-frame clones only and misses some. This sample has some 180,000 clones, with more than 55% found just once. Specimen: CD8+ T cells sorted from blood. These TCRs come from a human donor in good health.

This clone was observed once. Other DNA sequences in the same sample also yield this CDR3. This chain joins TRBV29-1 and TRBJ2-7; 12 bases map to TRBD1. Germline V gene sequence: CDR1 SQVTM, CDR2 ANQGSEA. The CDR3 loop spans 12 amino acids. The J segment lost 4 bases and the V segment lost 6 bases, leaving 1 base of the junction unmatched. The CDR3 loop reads CSVGQGAYEQYF. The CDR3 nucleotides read TGCAGCGTGGGACAGGGGGCTTACGAGCAGTACTTC.

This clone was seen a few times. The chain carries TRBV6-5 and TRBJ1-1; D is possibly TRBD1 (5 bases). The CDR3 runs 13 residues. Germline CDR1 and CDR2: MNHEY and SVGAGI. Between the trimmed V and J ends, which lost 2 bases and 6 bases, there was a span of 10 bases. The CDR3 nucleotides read TGTGCCAGCAGTTACGGGGGGAGTGCTGAAGCTTTCTTT. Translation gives CASSYGGSAEAFF.

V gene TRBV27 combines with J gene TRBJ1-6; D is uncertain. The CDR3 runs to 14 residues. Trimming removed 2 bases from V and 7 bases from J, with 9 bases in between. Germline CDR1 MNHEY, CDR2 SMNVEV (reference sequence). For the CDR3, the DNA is TGTGCCAGCAGTTTAGCAGGTCTAAATTCACCCCTCCACTTT. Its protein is CASSLAGLNSPLHF.

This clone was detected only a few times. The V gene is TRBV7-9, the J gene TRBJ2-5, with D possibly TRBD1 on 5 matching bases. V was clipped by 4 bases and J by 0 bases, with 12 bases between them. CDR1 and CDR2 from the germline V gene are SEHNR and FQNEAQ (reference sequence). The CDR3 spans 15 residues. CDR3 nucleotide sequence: TGTGCCAGCAGCTCACGCAGGGAAAACCAAGAGACCCAGTACTTC. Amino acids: CASSSRRENQETQYF.

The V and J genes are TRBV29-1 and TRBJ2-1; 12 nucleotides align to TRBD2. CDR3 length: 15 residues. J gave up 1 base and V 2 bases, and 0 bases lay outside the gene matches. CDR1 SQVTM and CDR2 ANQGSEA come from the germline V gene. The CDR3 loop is CSVETSGGSYNEQFF. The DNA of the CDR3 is TGCAGCGTTGAAACTAGCGGGGGGTCCTACAATGAGCAGTTCTTC.

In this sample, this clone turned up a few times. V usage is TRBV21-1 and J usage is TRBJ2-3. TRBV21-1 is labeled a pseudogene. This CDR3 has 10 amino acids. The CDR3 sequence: CASRRDTQYF. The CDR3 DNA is TGTGCCAGCAGACGAGATACGCAGTATTTT.

The CDR3 DNA sequence: TGTGCCAGCAGCTTAGGCCTGGGGAATAACCAGCCCTATGGCTACACCTTC. This sequence encodes CASSLGLGNNQPYGYTF. V usage is TRBV13 and J usage is TRBJ1-2; unclear D gene. The CDR3 covers 17 residues. CDR1 is PRHDT and CDR2 is FYEKMQ in the germline V gene (reference sequence). V lost 0 bases and J lost 4, with 18 bases in between. The full variable domain, in which reference TRBV13 and TRBJ1-2 provide the parts outside the CDR3, is AAGVIQSPRHLIKEKRETATLKCYPIPRHDTVYWYQQGPGQDPQFLISFYEKMQSDKGSIPDRFSAQQFSDYHSELNMSSLELGDSALYFCASSLGLGNNQPYGYTFGSGTRLTVV.

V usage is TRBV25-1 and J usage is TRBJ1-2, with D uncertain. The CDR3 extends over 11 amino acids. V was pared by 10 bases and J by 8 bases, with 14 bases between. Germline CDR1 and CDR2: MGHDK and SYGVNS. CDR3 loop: CATQTRGGYTF. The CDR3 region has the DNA TGTGCCACCCAGACCCGAGGCGGCTACACCTTC.

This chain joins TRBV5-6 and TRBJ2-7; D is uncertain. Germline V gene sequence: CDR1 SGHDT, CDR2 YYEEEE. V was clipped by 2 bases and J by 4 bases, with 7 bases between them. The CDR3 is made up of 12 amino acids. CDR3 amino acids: CASSLSTYEQYF. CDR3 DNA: TGTGCCAGCAGCTTATCAACTTACGAGCAGTACTTC.

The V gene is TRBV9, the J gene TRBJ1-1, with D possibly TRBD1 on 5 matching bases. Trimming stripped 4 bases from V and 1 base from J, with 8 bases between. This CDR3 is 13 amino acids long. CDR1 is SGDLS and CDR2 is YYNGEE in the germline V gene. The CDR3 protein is CASSIGGNTEAFF. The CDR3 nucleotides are TGTGCCAGCAGCATCGGGGGGAACACTGAAGCTTTCTTT.

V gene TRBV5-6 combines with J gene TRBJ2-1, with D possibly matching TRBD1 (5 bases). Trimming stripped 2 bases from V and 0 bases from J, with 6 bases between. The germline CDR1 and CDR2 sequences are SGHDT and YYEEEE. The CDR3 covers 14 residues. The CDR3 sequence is CASSFGHSYNEQFF. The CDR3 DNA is TGTGCCAGCAGCTTCGGACACTCCTACAATGAGCAGTTCTTC.

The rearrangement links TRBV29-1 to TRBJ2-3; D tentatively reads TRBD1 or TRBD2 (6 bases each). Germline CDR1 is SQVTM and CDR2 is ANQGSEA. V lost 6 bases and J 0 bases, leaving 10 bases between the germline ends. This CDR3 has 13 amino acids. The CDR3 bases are TGCAGCGTGGAGGGGGACAGCACAGATACGCAGTATTTT. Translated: CSVEGDSTDTQYF.

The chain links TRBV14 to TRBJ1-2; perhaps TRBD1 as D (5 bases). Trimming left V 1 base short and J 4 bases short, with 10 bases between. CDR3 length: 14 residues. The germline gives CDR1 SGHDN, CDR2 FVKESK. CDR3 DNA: TGTGCCAGCAGCCAAGTGCAGGGCCCCTATGGCTACACCTTC. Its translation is CASSQVQGPYGYTF.

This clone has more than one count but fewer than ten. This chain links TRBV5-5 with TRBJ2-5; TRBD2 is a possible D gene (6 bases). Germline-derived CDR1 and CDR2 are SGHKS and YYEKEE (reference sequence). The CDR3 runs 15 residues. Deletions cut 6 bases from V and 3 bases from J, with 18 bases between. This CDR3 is CASNVKGLREETQYF. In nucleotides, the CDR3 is TGTGCCAGCAACGTAAAGGGACTCCGCGAAGAGACCCAGTACTTC.

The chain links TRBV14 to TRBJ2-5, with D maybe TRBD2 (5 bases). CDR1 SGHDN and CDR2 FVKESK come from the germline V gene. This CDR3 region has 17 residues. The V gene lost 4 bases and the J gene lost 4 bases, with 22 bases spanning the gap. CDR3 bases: TGTGCCAGCAGCCTCCCCCTAGAGGTTCGGGGTGGAGAGACCCAGTACTTC. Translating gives CASSLPLEVRGGETQYF.

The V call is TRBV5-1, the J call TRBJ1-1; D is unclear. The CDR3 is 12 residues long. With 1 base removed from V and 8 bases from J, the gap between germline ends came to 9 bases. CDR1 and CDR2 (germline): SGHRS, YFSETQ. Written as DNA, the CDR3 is TGCGCCAGCAGCTTGACCCAAAAGGAAGCTTTCTTT. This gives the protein CASSLTQKEAFF.

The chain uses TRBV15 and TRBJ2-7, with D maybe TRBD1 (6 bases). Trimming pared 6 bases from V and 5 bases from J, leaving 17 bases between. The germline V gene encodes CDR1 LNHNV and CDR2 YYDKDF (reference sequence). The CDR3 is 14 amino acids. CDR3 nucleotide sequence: TGTGCCACCAGGGACAGAGTGGGCCTCAACGAGCAGTACTTC. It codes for CATRDRVGLNEQYF. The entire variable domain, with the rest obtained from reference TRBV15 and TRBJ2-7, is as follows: DAMVIQNPRYQVTQFGKPVTLSCSQTLNHNVMYWYQQKSSQAPKLLFHYYDKDFNNEADTPDNFQSRRPNTSFCFLDIRSPGLGDTAMYLCATRDRVGLNEQYFGPGTRLTVT.

The CDR3 DNA follows: TGTGCCAGCAGTTTCTTCCGGGGCACAGATACGCAGTATTTT. Its translation: CASSFFRGTDTQYF. V gene TRBV27 combines with J gene TRBJ2-3, with D unclear. Germline assignment: CDR1 MNHEY and CDR2 SMNVEV (reference sequence). The length of the CDR3 is 14 residues. The ends were cut back, 3 bases at V and 1 base at J, with 8 bases in the middle.

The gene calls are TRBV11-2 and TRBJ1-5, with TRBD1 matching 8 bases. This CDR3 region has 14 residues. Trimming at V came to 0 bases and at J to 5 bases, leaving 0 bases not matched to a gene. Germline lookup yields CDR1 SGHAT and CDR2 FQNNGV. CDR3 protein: CASSLEQGDQPQHF. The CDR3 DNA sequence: TGTGCCAGCAGCTTAGAACAGGGGGATCAGCCCCAGCATTTT.

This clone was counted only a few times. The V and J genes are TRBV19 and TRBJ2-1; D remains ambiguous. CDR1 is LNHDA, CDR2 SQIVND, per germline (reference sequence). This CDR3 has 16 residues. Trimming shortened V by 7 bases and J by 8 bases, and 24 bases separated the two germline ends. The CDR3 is CASTSVGLFLQDEQFF. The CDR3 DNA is TGTGCCAGTACCTCAGTCGGTCTTTTCCTTCAAGATGAGCAGTTCTTC.

CDR3 DNA: TGTGCCAGCAGCCCTCATGGGGGCCGAGAGACCCAGTACTTC. Translating it yields CASSPHGGRETQYF. This sequence joins TRBV6-6 and TRBJ2-5; a possible D gene is TRBD1 (6 bases). Trimming removed 6 bases at V and 4 bases at J, with 15 bases between. Germline V CDR1 and CDR2: MNHNY, SVGAGI (reference sequence). This CDR3 region has 14 residues.

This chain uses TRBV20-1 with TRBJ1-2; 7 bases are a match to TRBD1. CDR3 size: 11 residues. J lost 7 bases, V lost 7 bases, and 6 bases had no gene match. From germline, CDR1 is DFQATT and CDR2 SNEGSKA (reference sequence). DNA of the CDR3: TGCAGTGTAACGACAGGGACTGGCTACACCTTC. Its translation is CSVTTGTGYTF.

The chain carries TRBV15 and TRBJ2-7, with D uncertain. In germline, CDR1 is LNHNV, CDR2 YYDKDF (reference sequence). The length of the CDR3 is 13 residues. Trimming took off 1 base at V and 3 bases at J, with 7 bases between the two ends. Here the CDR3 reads CATSRGGVYEQYF. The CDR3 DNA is TGTGCCACCAGCAGAGGTGGAGTCTACGAGCAGTACTTC.

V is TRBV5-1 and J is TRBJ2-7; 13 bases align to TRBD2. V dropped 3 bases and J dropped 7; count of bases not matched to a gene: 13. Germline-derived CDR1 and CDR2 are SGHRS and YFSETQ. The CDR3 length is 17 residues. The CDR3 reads CASSWGLAGSLGREQYF. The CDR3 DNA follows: TGCGCCAGCAGCTGGGGACTAGCGGGGAGTTTGGGACGAGAGCAGTACTTC.

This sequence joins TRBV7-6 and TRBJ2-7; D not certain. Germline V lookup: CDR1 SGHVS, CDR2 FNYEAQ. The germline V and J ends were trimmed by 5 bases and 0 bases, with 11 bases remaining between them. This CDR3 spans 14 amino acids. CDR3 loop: CASSPLGNSYEQYF. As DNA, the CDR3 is TGTGCCAGCAGCCCCTTGGGCAACTCCTACGAGCAGTACTTC.

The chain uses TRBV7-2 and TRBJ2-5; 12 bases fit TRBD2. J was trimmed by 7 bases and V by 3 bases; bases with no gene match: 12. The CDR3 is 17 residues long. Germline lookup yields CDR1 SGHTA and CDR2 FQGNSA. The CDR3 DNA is TGTGCCAGCAGCTTTCTCCCGACTAGCGGGGGAAAGGGGACCCAGTACTTC. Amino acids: CASSFLPTSGGKGTQYF.

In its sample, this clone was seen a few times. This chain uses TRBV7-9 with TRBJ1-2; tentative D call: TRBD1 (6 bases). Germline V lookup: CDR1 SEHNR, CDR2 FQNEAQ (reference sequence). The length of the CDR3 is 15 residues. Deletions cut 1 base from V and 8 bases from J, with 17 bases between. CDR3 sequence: CASSLEHDRLRGYTF. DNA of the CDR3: TGTGCCAGCAGCTTAGAACACGACAGGCTCAGGGGCTACACCTTC.

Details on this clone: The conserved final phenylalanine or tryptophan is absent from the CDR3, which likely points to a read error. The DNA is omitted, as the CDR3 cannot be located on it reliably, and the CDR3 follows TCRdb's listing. The CDR3 spells CASSQSAASVIPPIG. The rearrangement uses TRBV23-1 and TRBJ2-3; the table's D gene call, TRBD2, was not cross checked with the DNA. TRBV23-1 belongs to the ORF category, with a function that is uncertain. Including both end residues, the CDR3 is 15 amino acids long.

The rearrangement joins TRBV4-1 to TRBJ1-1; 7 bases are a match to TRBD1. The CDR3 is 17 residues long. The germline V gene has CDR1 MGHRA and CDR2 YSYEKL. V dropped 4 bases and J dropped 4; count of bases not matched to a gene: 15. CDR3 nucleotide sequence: TGCGCCAGCAGCCTCAGAGGTACAGGGGCTATGGTCACTGAAGCTTTCTTT. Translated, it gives CASSLRGTGAMVTEAFF.